This T cell receptor beta chain was captured in a study of cytomegalovirus exposure and HLA in healthy donors (dated by TCRdb to about 2017). In terms of the full investigation: According to an earlier analysis of 450 to 650 of the donors, about 180 million T cells yielded some 110 million unique TCR beta sequences and around 300 Gb of sequence data. In the later analysis, no new phenotypic data were used to find candidate immune exposures; instead, reliance was placed on TCR beta sequences and their occurrence across donors. Roughly 300 gigabases of sequencing data and around 80 million unique TCR sequences made up an early release that covered approximately 650 HLA-typed donors. The study aimed to test whether cataloging public T cell receptors could reveal signatures of past pathogen exposure. A later analysis re-examined previously published TCR beta repertoires from roughly 650 donors and added high-resolution HLA genotyping to investigate patterns of TCR occurrence. Donor age, sex, ethnicity and CMV serostatus were collected together with the repertoire data. HLA typing included class I and class II loci at four-digit resolution. Using immunosequencing, the study profiled T cell repertoires from 640 or so subjects and related those repertoires to cytomegalovirus serostatus. The genetic ancestry cluster associated with self-reported Caucasian donors included over 80% of the approximately 410 genotyped donors. A separate validation cohort of roughly 130 different subjects was used in addition to the approximately 700-subject first cohort. To decide whether each TCR beta V gene segment behaved as functional or pseudogenic, an earlier analysis of fewer than 750 of the donors relied on high-throughput TCR beta sequencing. A later genetic analysis took genome-wide SNP genotypes for about 65% of the roughly 670 donors and used that subset as a discovery cohort. The number of donors typed differed by locus, with roughly 629-640 for A, B, C, DRB1 and DQB1, roughly 520 for DQA1, some 570 for DPA1, and around 430 for DPB1. Several DR-DQ haplotypes were handled as single units for association and clustering because linkage in the cohort was strong. To predict cytomegalovirus infection status, the study combined high-throughput TCR immunosequencing, statistical association of individual TCRs with disease status, and machine learning. All discovery cohort repertoires had been generated on a single sequencing platform. Across approximately 400 genotyped donors of the cohort, an average of about 200,000 unique TCR beta nucleotide sequences per donor were sequenced, and 15% to 20% of those sequences were non-productive. Here is what the overall study found, with its caveats: In a later analysis, HLA-associated TCR beta chains were found to be more clonally expanded and to have lower generation probabilities than equally common non-associated chains. A cluster of highly shared sequence variants was judged likely to represent a technical artifact of the sequencing pipeline. The presence/absence analyses assumed that sequencing depth was roughly uniform across donors, and that assumption may not be true. A few of the identified cytomegalovirus-associated TCR beta chains were confirmed in vitro to be specific for cytomegalovirus antigens. In a later genetic analysis, a missense DCLRE1C variant was associated with V-gene and J-gene trimming of TCR beta chains, and the association was replicated in an independent cohort. Only TCR beta chains were sequenced in this cohort, and the absence of alpha or paired-chain data limited detectable features. In a later genetic analysis, fewer N-insertions in productive TCRs were reported among donors in an Asian-associated ancestry cluster than the roughly 640-donor mean. Several of the top co-occurrence clusters appeared to be linked to parvovirus B19, influenza, CMV and Epstein-Barr virus, according to a later analysis. Some IMGT-functional V segments, including TRBV6-2 and TRBV6-3, could not be distinguished by the 87-base-pair reads and were therefore excluded. Most TCR sequences were seen in very few donors, while some public TCRs were found in many individuals. Most CMV-associated TCR beta chains appeared to be HLA-restricted in a later analysis, and the HLA associations seemed to be driven largely by CMV exposure. CMV serostatus was the only immune exposure information available for the cohort. Because counts were too low, fewer than 20 rarely observed V segments, including chromosome 9 orphons, were excluded from the earlier analysis of around 640 of the donors. HLA typing was unavailable for some donors at each locus, so association tests used only the typed subset. A later analysis associated 15,000 to 20,000 TCR beta sequences with specific HLA alleles at a false discovery rate of 0.05. In a later analysis, TCR association rates were found to vary across HLA loci, with the most associated TCRs seen for DRB1 alleles and the fewest for HLA-C alleles. The study listed around 160 TCR beta chains as associated with cytomegalovirus. Broadly in line with IMGT annotations, most TCR beta V segments showed up in productive rearrangements about 87% or about 30% of the time in an earlier analysis of 587 of the donors. Assigning TCR associations to individual alleles was difficult when HLA alleles, especially DR and DQ, strongly co-occurred. The authors suggested that the approach could potentially be generalized to other disease states and immunological phenotypes. Cytomegalovirus status was reported to be diagnosed by the classifier with high specificity and sensitivity in both the original and validation cohorts. Linkage disequilibrium might explain the correlated functional status among segregating V segments, but an unknown experimental factor could not be excluded. A further reported finding was that TCR beta sequences accurately predicted the HLA-A and HLA-B alleles for most subjects in the first cohort.

In regard to this clone: Its recognized antigen is unknown. Within one base of it there is no much larger clone, and no base qualities were kept.

V lost 4 bases and J lost 0 bases; the stretch between them is 13 bases long. For CDR1 and CDR2, the germline V gene lists MGHRA and YSYEKL. From the cysteine up to the phenylalanine, the CDR3 has a length of 16 residues. Just CDR3 DNA is preserved here, 48 bases in frame from base 1. Receptors were amplified or captured by the immunoSEQ multiplex PCR assay. For the multiplex PCR, a mixture combining 60 forward primers for TCR Vbeta segments and 13 reverse primers for TCR Jbeta segments was used. The CDR3 region of rearranged TCR beta genes was amplified from genomic DNA with a multiplex PCR assay. The amplified TCR beta libraries were sequenced on the Illumina HiSeq System as 87-base-pair reads. In the original analysis: A later analysis counted 65 million to 90 million unique TCR beta chains across the 550 to 750 repertoires, and 10 million to 11 million of these chains were shared by at least two donors. A nearest-neighbor algorithm error-corrected the raw reads and collapsed the reads into unique sequences, merging closely related sequences to remove PCR and sequencing errors. V, D and J gene segments were assigned by aligning CDR3 sequences to IMGT reference sequences. For a sequence to be retained, at least a six-nucleotide match to both a V gene segment and a J gene segment was required. Rearrangements were called productive when the CDR3 lacked stop codons and stayed in frame with V and J; all others were non-productive. Following IMGT convention, CDR3 was defined as the stretch from the second conserved V-encoded cysteine to the conserved J-encoded phenylalanine. Sequences without an unambiguous match to a single V gene segment were excluded from the earlier analysis of a few hundred of the donors. An earlier analysis of almost 600 of the donors classified V segments as functional when productive rearrangements were above 56.7% and as segregating when the standard deviation between donors was above 5%. A statistical classification framework was developed to diagnose cytomegalovirus status using the catalog of TCR beta chain sequences. A later analysis assigned V and J genes by comparing TCR nucleotide sequences with IMGT/GENE-DB human TR gene sequences. A later analysis assigned CDR3 sequences and most-parsimonious VDJ recombination scenarios with the TCRdist pipeline. In a later analysis, each TCR beta chain was defined by its CDR3 amino acid sequence together with its V-gene family, and reads without a unique V-gene family were excluded. To address suspected cross-contamination and a sequencing artifact, a later analysis removed some 620 highly shared, low-generation-probability nucleotide sequences. For each public chain, a later analysis derived a clonal expansion index from normalized ranks of inferred template counts within each repertoire. In a later analysis, generation probabilities were computed with a VDJ recombination model fitted to out-of-frame rearrangements, and the resulting probabilities were checked against IGoR. Hypergeometric tests were used in a later analysis to score TCR-TCR, TCR-HLA and TCR-CMV co-occurrence, with a repertoire-size bias correction applied to the TCR pairs. In a later analysis, false discovery rates were estimated by permuting HLA or CMV assignments 20 times. In a later analysis, co-occurring TCRs were grouped with DBSCAN, and TCRdist sequence similarity was added when clustering was performed within HLA-allele-positive subsets. Repertoires with fewer than 30,000 or more than 120,000 public chains were left out of co-occurrence clustering, as were five repertoires with anomalous nucleotide sharing. TCRdb holds this immuneACCESS table with in-frame rearrangements only. Some clones are missing; in checked studies, unresolved V genes explain under half, and the rest has no known cause. That table is the source of V, J and clone size, and D and trimming were worked out from the DNA. For this sample there are 95,000 to 120,000 clones; over 65% appear just once. The top ten clonotypes cover 4% to 4.5% of the sample.

In total, approximately 700 healthy bone marrow donors made up the cohort. At the time of sampling, every cohort member was nominally healthy, though immune exposures that went unrecorded were likely present. The donor was CMV seropositive and was included in the group of about 290 seropositive cohort members. A peripheral blood sample was collected from each donor, and TCR beta sequencing was performed on peripheral blood mononuclear cells. The Qiagen DNeasy Blood Extraction Kit was used to extract genomic DNA from the blood cell samples. Sequencing was done on a sample of PBMCs. The V gene is TRBV4-1 and the J gene is TRBJ2-1, and TRBD1 may be the D gene, going by 6 matching bases. This clonotype was obtained from a woman aged 40 to 49 in good health and CMV-seropositive. CDR3 region: CASSPRGGSSYNEQFF. In nucleotide form, the sequence is TGCGCCAGCAGCCCCAGGGGCGGTAGCTCCTACAATGAGCAGTTCTTC.